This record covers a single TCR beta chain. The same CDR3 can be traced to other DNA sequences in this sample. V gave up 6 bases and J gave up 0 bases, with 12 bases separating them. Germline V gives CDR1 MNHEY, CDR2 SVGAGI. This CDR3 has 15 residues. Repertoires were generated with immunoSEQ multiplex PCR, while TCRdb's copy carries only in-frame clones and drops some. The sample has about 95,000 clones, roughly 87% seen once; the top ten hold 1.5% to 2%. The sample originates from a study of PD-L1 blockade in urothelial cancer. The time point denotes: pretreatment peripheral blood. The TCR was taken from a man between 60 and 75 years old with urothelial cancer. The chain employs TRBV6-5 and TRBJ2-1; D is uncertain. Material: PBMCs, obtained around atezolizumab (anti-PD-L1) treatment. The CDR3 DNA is TGTGCCAGCAGCTCGGGTGGAAGCTCCTACAATGAGCAGTTCTTC. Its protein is CASSSGGSSYNEQFF.